This TCR beta chain was sequenced during a study of monozygotic twins with cystic fibrosis. CDR1 LNHDA and CDR2 SQIVND come from the germline V gene (reference sequence). The CDR3 is made up of 11 amino acids. The V end lost 7 bases, the J end lost 5 bases, and 8 bases lay between the germline ends. The method was immunoSEQ multiplex PCR; TCRdb's version includes in-frame clones alone and lacks a portion of them. This table has some 17,000 clones, 95% to 97% appearing once. This TCR derives from a girl under 10 years old with cystic fibrosis. The chain couples TRBV19 to TRBJ1-1; D uncertain. The sequenced sample was blood. Here the CDR3 reads CASKRETEAFF. Here the CDR3 DNA reads TGTGCCAGTAAGAGGGAAACTGAAGCTTTCTTT.